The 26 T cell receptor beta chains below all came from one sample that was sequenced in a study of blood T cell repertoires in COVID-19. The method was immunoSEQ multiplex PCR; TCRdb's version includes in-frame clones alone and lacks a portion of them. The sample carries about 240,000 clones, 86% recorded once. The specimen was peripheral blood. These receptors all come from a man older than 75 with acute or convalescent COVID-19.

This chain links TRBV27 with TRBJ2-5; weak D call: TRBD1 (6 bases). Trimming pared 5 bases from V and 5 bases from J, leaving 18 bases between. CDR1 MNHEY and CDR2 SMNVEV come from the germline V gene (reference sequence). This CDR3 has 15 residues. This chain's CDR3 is CASSNDRSFGETQYF. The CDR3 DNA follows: TGTGCCAGCAGTAACGACAGGAGCTTCGGGGAGACCCAGTACTTC.

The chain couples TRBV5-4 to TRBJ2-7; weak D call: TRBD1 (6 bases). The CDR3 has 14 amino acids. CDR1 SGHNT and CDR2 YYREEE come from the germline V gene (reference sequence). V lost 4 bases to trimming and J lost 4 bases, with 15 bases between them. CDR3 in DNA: TGTGCCAGCAGCACCGGGACATCCATATACGAGCAGTACTTC. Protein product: CASSTGTSIYEQYF.

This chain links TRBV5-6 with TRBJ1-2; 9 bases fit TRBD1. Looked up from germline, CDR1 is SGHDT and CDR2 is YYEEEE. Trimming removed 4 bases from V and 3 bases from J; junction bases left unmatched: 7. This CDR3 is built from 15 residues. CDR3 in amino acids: CASSRPGQGDYGYTF. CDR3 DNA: TGTGCCAGCAGCCGACCGGGACAGGGAGACTATGGCTACACCTTC.

The CDR3 DNA sequence: TGTGCCAGCAGATCAACCAGGCTAATAGCGGGAGTTTCAGGTAATGAGCAGTTCTTC. It translates to CASRSTRLIAGVSGNEQFF. V usage is TRBV28 and J usage is TRBJ2-1; 9 positions match TRBD2. The V segment lost 6 bases and the J segment 7 bases; nucleotides outside the gene matches: 22. Per the germline V gene, CDR1 is MDHEN and CDR2 is SYDVKM. CDR3 size: 19 residues.

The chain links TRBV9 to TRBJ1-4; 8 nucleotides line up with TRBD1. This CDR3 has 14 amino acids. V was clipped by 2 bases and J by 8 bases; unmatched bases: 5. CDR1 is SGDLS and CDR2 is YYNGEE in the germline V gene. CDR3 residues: CASSVGQGVEKLFF. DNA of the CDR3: TGTGCCAGCAGCGTTGGACAGGGAGTCGAAAAACTGTTTTTT.

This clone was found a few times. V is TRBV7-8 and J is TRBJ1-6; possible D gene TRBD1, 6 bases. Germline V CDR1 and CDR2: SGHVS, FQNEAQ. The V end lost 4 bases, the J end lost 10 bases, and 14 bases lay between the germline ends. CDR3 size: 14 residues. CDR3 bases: TGTGCCAGCAGCTCACGGACAGATCAATCACCCCTCCACTTT. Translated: CASSSRTDQSPLHF.

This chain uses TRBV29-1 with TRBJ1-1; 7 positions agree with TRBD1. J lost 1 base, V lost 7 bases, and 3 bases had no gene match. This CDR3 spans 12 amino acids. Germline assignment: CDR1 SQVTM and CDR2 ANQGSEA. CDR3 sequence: CSGHRGNTEAFF. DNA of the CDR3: TGCAGCGGACACAGGGGGAACACTGAAGCTTTCTTT. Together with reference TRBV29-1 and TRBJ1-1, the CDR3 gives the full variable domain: SAVISQKPSRDICQRGTSLTIQCQVDSQVTMMFWYRQQPGQSLTLIATANQGSEATYESGFVIDKFPISRPNLTFSTLTVSNMSPEDSSIYLCSGHRGNTEAFFGQGTRLTVV.

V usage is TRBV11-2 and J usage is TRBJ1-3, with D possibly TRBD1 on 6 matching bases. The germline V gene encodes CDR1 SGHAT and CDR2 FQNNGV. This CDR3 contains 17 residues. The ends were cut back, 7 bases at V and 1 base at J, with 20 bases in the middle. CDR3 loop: CASTPILQGGSGNTIYF. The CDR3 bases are TGTGCCAGCACCCCTATTCTACAGGGTGGTTCTGGAAACACCATATATTTT.

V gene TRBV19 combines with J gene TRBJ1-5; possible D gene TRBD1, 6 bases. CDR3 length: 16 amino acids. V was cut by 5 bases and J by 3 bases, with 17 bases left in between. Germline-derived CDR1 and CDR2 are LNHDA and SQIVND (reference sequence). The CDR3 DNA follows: TGTGCCAGTAGTCCGAGGGGGGGACATATCAATCAGCCCCAGCATTTT. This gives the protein CASSPRGGHINQPQHF.

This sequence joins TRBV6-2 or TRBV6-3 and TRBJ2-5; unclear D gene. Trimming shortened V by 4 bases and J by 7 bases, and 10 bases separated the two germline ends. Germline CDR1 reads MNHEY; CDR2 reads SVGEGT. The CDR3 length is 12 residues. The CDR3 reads CASSLRPRTQYF. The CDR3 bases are TGTGCCAGCAGTTTGCGGCCCCGGACCCAGTACTTC.

CDR3 coding DNA: TGTGCCAGCTCACCACCGACAGGGACTAATGAAAAACTGTTTTTT. Translation: CASSPPTGTNEKLFF. The chain couples TRBV18 to TRBJ1-4; 7 nucleotides align to TRBD1. The trim removed 0 bases at V and 2 bases at J, leaving 0 bases unmatched. CDR3 size: 15 residues. Germline loops: CDR1 KGHSH, CDR2 LQKENI.

The CDR3 DNA is TGTGCCAGCAGCCAAGTAAACGGGGGGGCTGGCACCGGGGAGCTGTTTTTT. Translating gives CASSQVNGGAGTGELFF. The chain joins TRBV3-1 (or the pseudogene TRBV3-2) to TRBJ2-2; 8 bases line up with TRBD2. The germline V gene encodes CDR1 LGHDT and CDR2 YNNKEL (reference sequence). This CDR3 region has 17 residues. J was trimmed by 4 bases and V by 1 base; bases with no gene match: 8.

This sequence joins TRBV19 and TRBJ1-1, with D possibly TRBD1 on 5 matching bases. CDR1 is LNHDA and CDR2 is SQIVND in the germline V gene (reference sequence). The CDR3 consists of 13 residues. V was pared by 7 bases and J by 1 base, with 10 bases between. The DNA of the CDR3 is TGTGCCAGTAACGTTCAGGGGAACACTGAAGCTTTCTTT. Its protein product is CASNVQGNTEAFF.

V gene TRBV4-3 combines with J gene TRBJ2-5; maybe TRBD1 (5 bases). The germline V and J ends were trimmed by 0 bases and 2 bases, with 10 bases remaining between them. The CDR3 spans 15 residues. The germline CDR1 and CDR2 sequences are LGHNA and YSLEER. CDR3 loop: CASSQDWAGQETQYF. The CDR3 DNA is TGCGCCAGCAGCCAAGATTGGGCAGGGCAAGAGACCCAGTACTTC.

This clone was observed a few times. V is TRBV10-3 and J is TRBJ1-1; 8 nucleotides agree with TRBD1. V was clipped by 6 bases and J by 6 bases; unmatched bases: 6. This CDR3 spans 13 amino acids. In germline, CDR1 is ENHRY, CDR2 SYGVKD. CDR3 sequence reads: CAIRAQGDAEAFF. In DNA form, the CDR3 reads TGTGCCATCAGAGCACAGGGGGACGCTGAAGCTTTCTTT.

CDR3 DNA: TGTGCCAGCAGCTTAGTGGAGGATTCACCCCTCCACTTT. This encodes CASSLVEDSPLHF. The chain is built from TRBV11-3 and TRBJ1-6; D ambiguous. The CDR3 totals 13 residues. V lost 1 base to trimming and J lost 8 bases, with 6 bases between them. Germline V gene data show CDR1 as SGHNT and CDR2 as YENEEA. The variable domain in full, with the rest retrieved from reference TRBV11-3 and TRBJ1-6, is EAGVVQSPRYKIIEKKQPVAFWCNPISGHNTLYWYLQNLGQGPELLIRYENEEAVDDSQLPKDRFSAERLKGVDSTLKIQPAELGDSAVYLCASSLVEDSPLHFGNGTRLTVT.

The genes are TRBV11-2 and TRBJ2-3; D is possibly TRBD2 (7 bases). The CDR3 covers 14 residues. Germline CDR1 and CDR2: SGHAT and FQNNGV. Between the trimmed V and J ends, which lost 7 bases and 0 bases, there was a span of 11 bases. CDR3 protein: CASIRGGSTDTQYF. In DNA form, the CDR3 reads TGTGCCAGCATTAGGGGGGGGAGCACAGATACGCAGTATTTT.

For the CDR3, the DNA is TGTGCCAGCAGCCCCAGGGGCTATGGCTACACCTTC. It codes for CASSPRGYGYTF. The chain couples TRBV9 to TRBJ1-2; tentative D call: TRBD1 (6 bases). Germline assignment: CDR1 SGDLS and CDR2 YYNGEE. The CDR3 consists of 12 residues. V was clipped by 4 bases and J by 4 bases, with 8 bases between them.

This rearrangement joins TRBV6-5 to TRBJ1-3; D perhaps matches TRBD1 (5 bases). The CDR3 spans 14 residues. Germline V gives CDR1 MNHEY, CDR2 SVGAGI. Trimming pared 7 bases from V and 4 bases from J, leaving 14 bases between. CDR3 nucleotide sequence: TGTGCCAGCACACCATGGGGGGAGGGAAACACCATATATTTT. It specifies CASTPWGEGNTIYF.

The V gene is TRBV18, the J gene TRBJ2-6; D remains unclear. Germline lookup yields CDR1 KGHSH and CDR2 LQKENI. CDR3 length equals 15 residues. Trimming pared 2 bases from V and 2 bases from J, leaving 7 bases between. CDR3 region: CASSPGQPGANVLTF. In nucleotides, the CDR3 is TGTGCCAGCTCACCAGGGCAGCCTGGGGCCAACGTCCTGACTTTC.

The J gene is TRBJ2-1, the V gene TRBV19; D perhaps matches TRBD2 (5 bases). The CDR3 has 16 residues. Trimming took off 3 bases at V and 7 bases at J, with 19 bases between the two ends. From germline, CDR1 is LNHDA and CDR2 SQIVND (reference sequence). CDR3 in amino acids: CASSMGAALLGNEQFF. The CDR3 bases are TGTGCCAGTAGTATGGGAGCGGCATTACTGGGGAATGAGCAGTTCTTC. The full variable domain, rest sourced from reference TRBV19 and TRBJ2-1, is DGGITQSPKYLFRKEGQNVTLSCEQNLNHDAMYWYRQDPGQGLRLIYYSQIVNDFQKGDIAEGYSVSREKKESFPLTVTSAQKNPTAFYLCASSMGAALLGNEQFFGPGTRLTVL.

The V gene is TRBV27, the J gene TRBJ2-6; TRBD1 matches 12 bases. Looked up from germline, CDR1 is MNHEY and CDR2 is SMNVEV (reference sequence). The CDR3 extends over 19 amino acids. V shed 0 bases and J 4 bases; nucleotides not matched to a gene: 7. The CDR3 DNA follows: TGTGCCAGCAGTTTATCGCGCAGGGACAGGGGGCCCGGGGCCAACGTCCTGACTTTC. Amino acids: CASSLSRRDRGPGANVLTF.

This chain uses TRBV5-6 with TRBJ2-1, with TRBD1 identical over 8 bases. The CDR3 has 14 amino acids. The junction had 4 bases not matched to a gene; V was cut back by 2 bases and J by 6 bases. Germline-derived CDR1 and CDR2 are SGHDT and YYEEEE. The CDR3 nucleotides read TGTGCCAGCAGCTTCCGACAGGGGCTCAATGAGCAGTTCTTC. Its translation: CASSFRQGLNEQFF.

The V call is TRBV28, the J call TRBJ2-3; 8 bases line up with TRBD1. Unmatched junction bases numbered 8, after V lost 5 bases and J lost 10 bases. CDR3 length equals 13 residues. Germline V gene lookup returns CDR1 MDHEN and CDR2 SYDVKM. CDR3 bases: TGTGCCAGCAGTCCCGCGACAGGGGTAGCGCAGTATTTT. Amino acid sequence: CASSPATGVAQYF.

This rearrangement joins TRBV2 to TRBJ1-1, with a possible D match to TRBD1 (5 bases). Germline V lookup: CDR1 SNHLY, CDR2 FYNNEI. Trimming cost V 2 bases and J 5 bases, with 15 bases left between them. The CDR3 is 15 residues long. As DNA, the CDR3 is TGTGCCAGCAGTGAACAGGGTGGGGTGAGAACTGAAGCTTTCTTT. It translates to CASSEQGGVRTEAFF.

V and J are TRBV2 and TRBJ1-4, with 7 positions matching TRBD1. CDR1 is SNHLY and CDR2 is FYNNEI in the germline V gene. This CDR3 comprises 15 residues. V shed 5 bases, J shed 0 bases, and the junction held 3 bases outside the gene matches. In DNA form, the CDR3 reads TGTGCCAGCAGTCCCCAGGGGGCAACTAATGAAAAACTGTTTTTT. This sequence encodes CASSPQGATNEKLFF.